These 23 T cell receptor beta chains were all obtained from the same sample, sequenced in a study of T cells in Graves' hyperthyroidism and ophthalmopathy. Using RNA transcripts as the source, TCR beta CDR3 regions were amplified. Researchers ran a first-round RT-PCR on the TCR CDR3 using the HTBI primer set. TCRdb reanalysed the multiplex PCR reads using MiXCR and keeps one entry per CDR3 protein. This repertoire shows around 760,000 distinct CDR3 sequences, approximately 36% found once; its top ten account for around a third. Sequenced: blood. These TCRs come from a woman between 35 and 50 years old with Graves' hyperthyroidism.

CDR3 residues: CASSLYAGQGEQYF. The CDR3 nucleotides are TGTGCCAGCAGCCTCTATGCGGGACAGGGCGAGCAGTACTTC. The gene calls are TRBV7-2 and TRBJ2-7; 9 nucleotides line up with TRBD1. The V segment lost 5 bases and the J segment 6 bases; nucleotides outside the gene matches: 8. The CDR3 loop spans 14 amino acids. Looked up from germline, CDR1 is SGHTA and CDR2 is FQGNSA.

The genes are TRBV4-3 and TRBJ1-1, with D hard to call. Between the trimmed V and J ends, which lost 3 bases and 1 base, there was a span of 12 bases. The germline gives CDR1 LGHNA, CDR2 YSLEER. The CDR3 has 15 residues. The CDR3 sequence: CASSQERRGNTEAFF. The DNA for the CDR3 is TGCGCCAGCAGCCAGGAACGACGGGGGAACACTGAAGCTTTCTTT.

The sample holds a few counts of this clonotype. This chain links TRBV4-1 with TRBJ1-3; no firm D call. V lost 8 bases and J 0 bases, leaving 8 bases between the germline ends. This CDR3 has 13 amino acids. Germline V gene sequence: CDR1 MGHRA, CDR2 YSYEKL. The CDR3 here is CASAAVSGNTIYF. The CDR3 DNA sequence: TGCGCCAGCGCCGCAGTCTCTGGAAACACCATATATTTT.

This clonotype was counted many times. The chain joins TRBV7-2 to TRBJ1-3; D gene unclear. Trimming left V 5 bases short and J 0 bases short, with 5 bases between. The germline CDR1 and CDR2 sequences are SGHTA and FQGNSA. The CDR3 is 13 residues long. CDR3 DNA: TGTGCCAGCAGCAAGAACTCTGGAAACACCATATATTTT. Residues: CASSKNSGNTIYF.

CDR3 residues: CASSLQGLAGDTQYF. CDR3 sequence (DNA): TGTGCCAGCAGCTTACAGGGTCTAGCGGGAGATACGCAGTATTTT. The chain has TRBV7-3 and TRBJ2-3; 8 nucleotides agree with TRBD2. V lost 2 bases to trimming and J lost 5 bases; unmatched junction nucleotides: 6. Germline assignment: CDR1 SGHTA and CDR2 FQGTGA. This CDR3 has 15 amino acids.

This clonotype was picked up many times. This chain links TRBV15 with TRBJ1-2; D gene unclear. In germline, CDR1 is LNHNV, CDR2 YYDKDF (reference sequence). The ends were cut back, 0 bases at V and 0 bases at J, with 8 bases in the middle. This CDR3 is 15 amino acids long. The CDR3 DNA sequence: TGTGCCACCAGCAGAGATGGAATGGCTAACTATGGCTACACCTTC. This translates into CATSRDGMANYGYTF.

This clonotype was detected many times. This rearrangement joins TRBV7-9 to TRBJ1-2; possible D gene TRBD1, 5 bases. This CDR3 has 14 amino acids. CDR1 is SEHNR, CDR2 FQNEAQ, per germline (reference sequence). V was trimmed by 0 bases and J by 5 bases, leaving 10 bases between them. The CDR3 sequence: CASSLALQGYGYTF. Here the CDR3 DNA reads TGTGCCAGCAGCTTAGCGCTTCAGGGATATGGCTACACCTTC.

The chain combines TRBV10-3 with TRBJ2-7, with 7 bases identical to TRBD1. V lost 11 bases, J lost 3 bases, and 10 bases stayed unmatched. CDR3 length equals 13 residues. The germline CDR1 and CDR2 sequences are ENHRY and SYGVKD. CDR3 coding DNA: TGTGCCGTAATCAACAGGGGCGGCTACGAGCAGTACTTC. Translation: CAVINRGGYEQYF.

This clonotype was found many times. CDR3 amino acids: CASSPGLSGYTF. The DNA of the CDR3 is TGTGCCAGCAGTCCAGGGTTGTCTGGCTACACCTTC. The V and J genes are TRBV6-6 and TRBJ1-2; possibly TRBD1 for D (5 bases). Trimming removed 5 bases from V and 7 bases from J, with 11 bases in between. The CDR3 has 12 residues. Germline-derived CDR1 and CDR2 are MNHNY and SVGAGI (reference sequence).

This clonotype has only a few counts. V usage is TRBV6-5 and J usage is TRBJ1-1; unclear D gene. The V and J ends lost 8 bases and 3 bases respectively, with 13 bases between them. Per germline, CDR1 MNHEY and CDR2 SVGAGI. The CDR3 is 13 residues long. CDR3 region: CASGRSGYTEAFF. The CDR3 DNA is TGTGCCAGCGGCAGGTCGGGGTACACTGAAGCTTTCTTT.

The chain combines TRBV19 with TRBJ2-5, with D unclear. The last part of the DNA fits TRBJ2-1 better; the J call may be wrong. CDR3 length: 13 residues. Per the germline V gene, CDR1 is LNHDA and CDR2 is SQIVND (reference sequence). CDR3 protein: CASSWKAYNEQFF. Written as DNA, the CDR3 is TGTGCCAGTAGTTGGAAAGCCTACAATGAGCAGTTCTTC.

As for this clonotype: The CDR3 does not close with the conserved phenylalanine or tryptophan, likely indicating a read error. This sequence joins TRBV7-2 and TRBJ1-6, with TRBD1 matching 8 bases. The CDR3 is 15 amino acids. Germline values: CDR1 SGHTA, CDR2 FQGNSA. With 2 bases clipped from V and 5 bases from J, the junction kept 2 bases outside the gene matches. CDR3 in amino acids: CASSLRGQDNSPLHL. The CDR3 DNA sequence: TGTGCCAGCAGCTTAAGGGGACAGGATAATTCACCCCTCCACCTT.

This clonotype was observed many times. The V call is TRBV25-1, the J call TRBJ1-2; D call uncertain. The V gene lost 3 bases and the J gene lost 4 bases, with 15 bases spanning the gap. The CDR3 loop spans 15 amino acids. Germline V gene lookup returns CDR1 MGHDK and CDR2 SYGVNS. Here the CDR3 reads CASSESDSGVYGYTF. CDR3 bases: TGTGCCAGCAGTGAGTCGGACTCCGGGGTCTATGGCTACACCTTC.

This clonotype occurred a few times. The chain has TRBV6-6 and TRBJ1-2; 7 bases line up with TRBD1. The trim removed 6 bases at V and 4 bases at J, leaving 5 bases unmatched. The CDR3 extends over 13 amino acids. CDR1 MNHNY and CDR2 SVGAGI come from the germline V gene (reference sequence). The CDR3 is CASRSRDSYGYTF. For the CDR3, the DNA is TGTGCCAGCAGATCCCGGGACAGCTATGGCTACACCTTC.

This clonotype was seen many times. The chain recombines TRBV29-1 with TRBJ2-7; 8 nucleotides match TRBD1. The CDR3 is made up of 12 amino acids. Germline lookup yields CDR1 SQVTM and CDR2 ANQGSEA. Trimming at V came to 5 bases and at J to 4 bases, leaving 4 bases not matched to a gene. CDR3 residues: CSVLTGGYEQYF. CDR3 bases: TGCAGCGTTCTCACAGGGGGATACGAGCAGTACTTC.

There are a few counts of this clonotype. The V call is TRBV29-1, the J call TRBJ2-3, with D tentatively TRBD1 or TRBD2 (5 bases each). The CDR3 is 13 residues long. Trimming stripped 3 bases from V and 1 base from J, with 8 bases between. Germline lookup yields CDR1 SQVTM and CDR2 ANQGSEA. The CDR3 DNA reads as TGCAGCGTTGATGGGACGGGCACAGATACGCAGTATTTT. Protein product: CSVDGTGTDTQYF.

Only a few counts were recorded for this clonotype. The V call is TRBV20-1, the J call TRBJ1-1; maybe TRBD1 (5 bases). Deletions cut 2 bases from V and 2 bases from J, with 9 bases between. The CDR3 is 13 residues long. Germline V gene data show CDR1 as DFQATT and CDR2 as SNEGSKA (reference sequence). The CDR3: CSARTTDNTEAFF. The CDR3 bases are TGCAGTGCTAGAACGACAGACAACACTGAAGCTTTCTTT.

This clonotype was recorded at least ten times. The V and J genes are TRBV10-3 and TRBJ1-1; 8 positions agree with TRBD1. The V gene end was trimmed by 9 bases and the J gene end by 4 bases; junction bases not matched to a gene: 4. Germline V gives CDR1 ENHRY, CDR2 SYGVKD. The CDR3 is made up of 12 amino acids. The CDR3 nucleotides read TGTGCCATTCGGACAGGGACCACTGAAGCTTTCTTT. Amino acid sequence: CAIRTGTTEAFF.

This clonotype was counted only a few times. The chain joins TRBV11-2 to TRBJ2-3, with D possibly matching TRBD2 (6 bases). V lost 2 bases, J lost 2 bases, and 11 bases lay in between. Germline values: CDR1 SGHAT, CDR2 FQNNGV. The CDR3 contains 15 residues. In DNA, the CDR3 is TGTGCCAGCAGCTTACGTAGGAGGGACACAGATACGCAGTATTTT. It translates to CASSLRRRDTDTQYF.

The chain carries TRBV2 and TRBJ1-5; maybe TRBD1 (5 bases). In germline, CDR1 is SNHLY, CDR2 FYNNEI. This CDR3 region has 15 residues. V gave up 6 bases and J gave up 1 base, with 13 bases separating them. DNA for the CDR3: TGTGCCAGCAGAACAGGCGGAGTCAGCAATCAGCCCCAGCATTTT. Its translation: CASRTGGVSNQPQHF.

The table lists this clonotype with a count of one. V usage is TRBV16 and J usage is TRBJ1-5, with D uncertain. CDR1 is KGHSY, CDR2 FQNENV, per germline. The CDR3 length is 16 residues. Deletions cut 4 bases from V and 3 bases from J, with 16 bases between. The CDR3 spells CASSPLGPGTNQPQHF. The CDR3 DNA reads TGTGCCAGCAGCCCCCTAGGTCCAGGTACCAATCAGCCCCAGCATTTT.

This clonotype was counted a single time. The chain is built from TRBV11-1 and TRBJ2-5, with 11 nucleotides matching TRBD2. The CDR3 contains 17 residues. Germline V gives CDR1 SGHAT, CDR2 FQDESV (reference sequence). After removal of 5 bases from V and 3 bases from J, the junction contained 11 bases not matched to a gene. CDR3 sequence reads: CASSQVSLLAGEETQYF. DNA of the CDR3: TGTGCCAGCAGCCAAGTCAGTTTACTAGCGGGGGAAGAGACCCAGTACTTC.

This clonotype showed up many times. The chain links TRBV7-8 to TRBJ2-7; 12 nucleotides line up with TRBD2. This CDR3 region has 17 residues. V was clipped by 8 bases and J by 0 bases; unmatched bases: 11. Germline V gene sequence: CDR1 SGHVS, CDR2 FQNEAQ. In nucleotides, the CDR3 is TGTGCCAGCCAACCGGGACTAGCGGGTGAGACCTCCTACGAGCAGTACTTC. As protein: CASQPGLAGETSYEQYF.